One sample yielded the 2 T cell receptor beta chains listed below, sequenced in a study of OX40 agonist ivuxolimab in advanced cancers. Generated by immunoSEQ multiplex PCR, the TCRdb table keeps only in-frame clones and is missing some. The table has some 18,000 clones, around 81% seen once. Here the sequenced sample was CD4+ or CD8+ T cells sorted from blood, taken in a trial of the OX40 agonist ivuxolimab. Every receptor here comes from an adult with an advanced solid tumor such as melanoma, head and neck, liver or kidney cancer.

This clone has just a few counts. V is TRBV15 and J is TRBJ2-3; D remains ambiguous. Germline CDR1 and CDR2: LNHNV and YYDKDF (reference sequence). This CDR3 is 14 amino acids long. V was trimmed by 2 bases and J by 0 bases, leaving 6 bases between them. CDR3: CATSRPYSTDTQYF. CDR3 DNA: TGTGCCACCAGCAGACCTTATAGCACAGATACGCAGTATTTT.

The chain employs TRBV6-5 and TRBJ1-3; D unclear. Deletions cut 3 bases from V and 4 bases from J, with 7 bases between. This CDR3 spans 13 amino acids. Germline CDR1 is MNHEY and CDR2 is SVGAGI. CDR3 in amino acids: CASSYVGGNTIYF. In DNA, the CDR3 is TGTGCCAGCAGTTATGTGGGGGGAAACACCATATATTTT.